The present TCR beta chain was sequenced within a study of OX40 agonist ivuxolimab in advanced cancers. Study-level information: Ivuxolimab doses were 0.01, 0.1, 0.3, 1.5, 3 or 10 mg/kg every 2 weeks.

Study conclusions and caveats: At 0.1 to 3.0 mg/kg and by week 6, clonal expansion occurred in CD4+ and CD8+ blood T cells.

Concerning this clone: Its antigen is undetermined.

V lost 1 base and J 4 bases, leaving 13 bases between the germline ends. In germline, CDR1 is GTSNPN, CDR2 SVGIG (reference sequence). CDR3 size: 14 residues. Individuals having autoimmune disease history or systemic immunosuppression were not enrolled. The protocol was immunoSEQ multiplex PCR, while the TCRdb copy is restricted to in-frame clones and leaves out a portion. The sample contains roughly 86,000 clones, 75% to 90% of which appear only once. Sequenced here: CD4+ or CD8+ T cells sorted from blood, sampled in a trial of the OX40 agonist ivuxolimab. This clonotype was sampled from an adult with an advanced solid tumor such as melanoma, head and neck, liver or kidney cancer. This chain connects TRBV30 to TRBJ1-2; unclear D gene. CDR3 sequence reads: CAWSELIGGYGYTF. The CDR3 nucleotides are TGTGCCTGGAGTGAGTTGATAGGAGGCTATGGCTACACCTTC.